A selection of T cell receptor beta chains follows, all from one sample in a study of breast tumors, draining lymph nodes, adjacent tissues. TCRdb ran MiXCR on the multiplex PCR reads and lists one entry per CDR3 protein. The sample has some 130,000 distinct CDR3 sequences, around 21% seen once; the top ten hold about 2.2%. The sequenced sample consisted of axillary lymph node tissue. The receptors were sampled from a female donor with breast cancer. Some clones in this sample may be carry-over from other donors' samples. Both conserved end residues are part of each CDR3. D genes are given only for firm matches. Size tells how often a clone was seen (once, few, many) or the class of an expanded clone, and some rows leave it out.

j_gene,d_gene,v_gene,abundance,CDR3nt,CDR3aa
TRBJ1-4,.,TRBV12-3/TRBV12-4,many,TGTGCCAGCCGTCGAGGGTACGAAAAACTGTTTTTT,CASRRGYEKLFF
TRBJ2-1,.,TRBV7-3,many,TGTGCCAGCAGCTTAAATCCAGGTCGGGATGAGCAGTTCTTC,CASSLNPGRDEQFF
TRBJ2-2,.,TRBV19,many,TGTGCCAGTAGTATTCTGGCAGGGAAGGGGAACACCGGGGAGCTGTTTTTT,CASSILAGKGNTGELFF
TRBJ2-7,TRBD1,TRBV7-9,many,TGTGCCAGCAGCTTGGGGTGGACAGGGACCTACGAGCAGTACTTC,CASSLGWTGTYEQYF
TRBJ2-5,.,TRBV20-1,.,TGCAGTGCTAGGGCCAGGGGCTCACTTCGGGGGACCCAGTACTTC,CSARARGSLRGTQYF
TRBJ1-1,.,TRBV19,.,TGTGCCAGTAGTACCGGGGCTATGAACACTGAAGCTTTCTTT,CASSTGAMNTEAFF
TRBJ2-1,TRBD2,TRBV2,.,TGTGCAGGGACTCTTAACGGGAGGGCCTCGTACAATGAGCAGTTTTTC,CAGTLNGRASYNEQFF
TRBJ2-3,.,TRBV20-1,many,TGCAGTGCTAGAGGGGGCTACACAGATACGCAGTATTTT,CSARGGYTDTQYF
TRBJ2-3,TRBD1,TRBV27,.,TGTGCCAGCAGTTCAAGCCTCAGGGGGACAGATACGCAGTATTTT,CASSSSLRGTDTQYF
TRBJ2-1,.,TRBV28,.,TGTGCCAGCAGTCTAAGAGCGACGGCCCGGGAGCAGTTCTTC,CASSLRATAREQFF
TRBJ2-7,.,TRBV6-5,many,TGTGCCAGCAGTTACCACCAAGGCGAGCAGTACTTC,CASSYHQGEQYF
TRBJ2-7,.,TRBV4-1,many,TGCGCCAGCAGCCAAGGTGGGGTCCCTACGAGGCAGTACTTC,CASSQGGVPTRQYF
TRBJ2-1,TRBD2,TRBV20-1,many,TGCAGTGCTAGAGGGGGACTAGCGGGAGCCTCTAGGGATGAGCAGTTCTTC,CSARGGLAGASRDEQFF
TRBJ1-2,.,TRBV7-9,many,TGTGCCAGCACCACAATAGGGACACAGAATGGCTACACCTTC,CASTTIGTQNGYTF
TRBJ1-2,TRBD1,TRBV28,.,TGTGCCAGCAGTTGGACAGGGGGCCCCTCTTATGGCTACACCTTC,CASSWTGGPSYGYTF
TRBJ2-3,TRBD2,TRBV6-2/TRBV6-3,.,TGTGCCAGCAGTTACCCGGGACTAGCGTCCTCTACGCAGTATTTT,CASSYPGLASSTQYF
TRBJ1-2,TRBD1,TRBV28,few,TGTGCCAGCAGTTTATTGGCAGGGGGCTCTGACTATGGCTACACCTTC,CASSLLAGGSDYGYTF
TRBJ2-7,TRBD1,TRBV27,many,TGTGCCAGCAGTTCTTATTTAGGACAGGCGTACGAGCAGTACTTC,CASSSYLGQAYEQYF
TRBJ2-1,TRBD1,TRBV27,many,TGTGCCAGCAGCCCCTCAACAGGGGCTGAGCAGTTCTTC,CASSPSTGAEQFF
TRBJ2-1,TRBD2,TRBV6-1,many,TGTGCCAACCGGGACTACTTCATCAATGAGCAGTTCTTC,CANRDYFINEQFF
TRBJ2-7,.,TRBV2,many,TGTGCCAGCAGTGAAGCGATTTCCTACGAGCAGTACTTC,CASSEAISYEQYF
TRBJ2-2,.,TRBV4-1,many,TGCGCCAGCAGCCAAGAAGGGACTTTGAACACCGGGGAGCTGTTTTTT,CASSQEGTLNTGELFF
TRBJ2-2,TRBD2,TRBV30,.,TGTGCCTGGAGTACAGCGGGAGCGGGCACCGGGGAGCTGTTTTTT,CAWSTAGAGTGELFF
TRBJ2-2,TRBD1,TRBV6-5,many,TGTGCCAGCAGTACCCGGGACAGAGGGGCGACCGGGGAGCTGTTTTTT,CASSTRDRGATGELFF
TRBJ1-1,.,TRBV20-1,.,TGCAGTGCTAGAGAGGGGGGGGCCGGGAACACTGAAGCTTTCTTT,CSAREGGAGNTEAFF
TRBJ1-2,.,TRBV6-1,many,TGTGCCAGCAGTGACTACCCTTCTAACTATGGCTACACCTTC,CASSDYPSNYGYTF
TRBJ2-1,.,TRBV6-5,many,TGTGCCAGCAGGCAAATTTCACTGAGCTCCTACAATGAGCAGTTCTTC,CASRQISLSSYNEQFF
TRBJ2-7,.,TRBV5-1,many,TGCGCCAGCAGCTTGAGGCCCAGAGGGGCGACCCGAGATTACGAGCAGTACTTC,CASSLRPRGATRDYEQYF
TRBJ2-7,.,TRBV28,.,TGTGCCAGCAGCACCCCACTAGCCCGCTACGAGCAGTACTTC,CASSTPLARYEQYF
TRBJ1-1,TRBD1,TRBV20-1,.,TGCAGTGCTAGAGCCCCCGGGACAGTGAACACTGAAGCTTTCTTT,CSARAPGTVNTEAFF
TRBJ2-2,TRBD2,TRBV28,few,TGTGCCAGCAGTCCTCGGGGGGCCGGGGAGCTGTTTTTT,CASSPRGAGELFF
TRBJ1-5,TRBD1,TRBV7-2,many,TGTGCCAGCAGCCAGGGGGGGTCACTCAATCAGCCCCAGCATTTT,CASSQGGSLNQPQHF
TRBJ2-7,.,TRBV10-3,.,TGTGCCATCAGTGCGGGGGGGGACAGGCTGCCCTACGAGCAGTACTTC,CAISAGGDRLPYEQYF
TRBJ1-6,TRBD1,TRBV27,.,TGTGCCAGCAGAGGACAGGGCCGCTCTAATTCACCCCTCCACTTT,CASRGQGRSNSPLHF
TRBJ1-1,.,TRBV20-1,.,TGCAGTGCTAGAGAGGTATTGGGTAGGGGGAGCACTGAAGCTTTCTTT,CSAREVLGRGSTEAFF
TRBJ1-4,.,TRBV19,many,TGTGCCAGTAGGGGAACATCGGACGGTGATGAAAAACTGTTTTTT,CASRGTSDGDEKLFF
TRBJ2-1,TRBD2,TRBV3-1,.,TGTGCCAGCAGCCCGACGGCCAGGGGGACTAGCGGGAGGAATGAGCAGTTCTTC,CASSPTARGTSGRNEQFF
TRBJ1-2,TRBD1,TRBV9,many,TGTGCCAGCAGCGTAGCGGGACAGGCAGGACGCTATGGCTACACCTTC,CASSVAGQAGRYGYTF
TRBJ2-3,.,TRBV11-3,many,TGTGCCAGCAGCCTTGACGGCGACACAGATACGCAGTATTTT,CASSLDGDTDTQYF
TRBJ2-3,TRBD1,TRBV11-1,few,TGTGCCAGCAGTCGGACAGGGACCACAGATACGCAGTATTTT,CASSRTGTTDTQYF
TRBJ1-6,.,TRBV20-1,many,TGCAGTGCCGAAAGACAGGAAACTTATAATTCACCCCTCCACTTT,CSAERQETYNSPLHF
TRBJ2-1,TRBD2,TRBV5-5,.,TGTGCCAGCAGCTTTTTAGGACTAGCGGGTTGGTATCTCTATGAGCAGTTCTTC,CASSFLGLAGWYLYEQFF
TRBJ2-7,.,TRBV10-3,many,TGTGCCATCAGCAGCTCCTACGAGCAGTACTTC,CAISSSYEQYF
TRBJ2-1,TRBD2,TRBV6-2/TRBV6-3,many,TGTGCCAGCAGTTATGCCAGACGGGCTAGCGGGAGGGCGCGGTACAATGAGCAGTTCTTC,CASSYARRASGRARYNEQFF
TRBJ1-1,TRBD1,TRBV5-8,.,TGTGCCGGCAGCTTAACAGGGGGCAACACTGAAGCTTTCTTT,CAGSLTGGNTEAFF